This TCR beta chain was sequenced in a study of post-analysis software for immune sequencing data. Study observations and caveats: Samples prepared in the same batch strongly co-clustered by F measure.

This clonotype was seen a handful of times. Its antigen remains unknown. Unique molecular identifiers were present in the TCR beta cDNA libraries. TCRdb re-analysed the PCR reads in MiXCR, keeping a single row per CDR3 protein. The sample lists approximately 630,000 distinct CDR3 sequences; around 60% were seen once. Input material: blood. This TCR was recovered from a girl aged 2 to 9 with multiple sclerosis.

The CDR3: CSAIGTEEHEKLFF. The CDR3 DNA is TGCAGTGCCATCGGGACAGAAGAACATGAAAAACTGTTTTTT. This chain links TRBV20-1 with TRBJ1-4; 7 nucleotides match TRBD1. J was trimmed by 6 bases and V by 6 bases; bases with no gene match: 10. The CDR3 loop spans 14 amino acids. Germline V gene data show CDR1 as DFQATT and CDR2 as SNEGSKA (reference sequence).